A single sample gave rise to the 25 T cell receptor beta chains below, sequenced in a study of T cells after somatic rescue of genetic block. Sequenced by immunoSEQ multiplex PCR; TCRdb stores in-frame clones only, minus some. Of roughly 58,000 clones listed, approximately 96% are singletons. What was sequenced was peripheral blood mononuclear cells (PBMCs). These receptors originate from a child under two years old.

V is TRBV5-4 and J is TRBJ1-2, with 10 bases aligning to TRBD1. The CDR3 is 14 residues long. Looked up from germline, CDR1 is SGHNT and CDR2 is YYREEE (reference sequence). V lost 4 bases, J lost 5 bases, and 5 bases stayed unmatched. CDR3 loop: CASSPWTGGYGYTF. DNA of the CDR3: TGTGCCAGCAGCCCTTGGACAGGGGGGTATGGCTACACCTTC.

This sequence joins TRBV7-2 and TRBJ1-2; the D gene is possibly TRBD1 (6 bases). The V end lost 2 bases, the J end lost 0 bases, and 7 bases lay between the germline ends. The CDR3 is made up of 14 amino acids. Germline V gene sequence: CDR1 SGHTA, CDR2 FQGNSA. The CDR3 DNA follows: TGTGCCAGCAGCTTAAGGACAGCTAACTATGGCTACACCTTC. This encodes CASSLRTANYGYTF.

CDR3 DNA sequence: TGTGCCAGCAGCGCGGGGGGTGGGAGCTATGGCTACACCTTC. Amino acid sequence: CASSAGGGSYGYTF. V is TRBV5-5 and J is TRBJ1-2; possibly TRBD1 for D (5 bases). CDR1 is SGHKS and CDR2 is YYEKEE in the germline V gene (reference sequence). The CDR3 totals 14 residues. Trimming removed 4 bases at V and 4 bases at J, with 14 bases between.

This chain connects TRBV28 to TRBJ2-7; TRBD1 agrees at 7 bases. Germline lookup yields CDR1 MDHEN and CDR2 SYDVKM. The CDR3 extends over 14 amino acids. The V gene end was trimmed by 6 bases and the J gene end by 0 bases; junction bases not matched to a gene: 5. The CDR3 here is CASSQGVSSYEQYF. CDR3 nucleotide sequence: TGTGCCAGCAGCCAGGGGGTTAGCTCCTACGAGCAGTACTTC.

The V and J genes are TRBV7-2 and TRBJ1-2; D perhaps matches TRBD1 (6 bases). Germline assignment: CDR1 SGHTA and CDR2 FQGNSA. V lost 1 base and J 8 bases, leaving 11 bases between the germline ends. The CDR3 sequence is 13 residues long. The DNA of the CDR3 is TGTGCCAGCAGCTTAGACAGGGCCCGGGGCTACACCTTC. Its protein is CASSLDRARGYTF.

This rearrangement joins TRBV6-1 to TRBJ1-5; no clear D. This CDR3 is 13 amino acids long. The germline V gene encodes CDR1 MNHNS and CDR2 SASEGT. V was trimmed by 6 bases and J by 0 bases, leaving 6 bases between them. CDR3 region: CASRAVSNQPQHF. CDR3 sequence (DNA): TGTGCCAGCAGGGCAGTTAGCAATCAGCCCCAGCATTTT.

This clone has just one count. CDR3 region: CAISRGSGDYEQYF. For the CDR3, the DNA is TGTGCCATCAGTCGGGGTTCCGGGGACTACGAGCAGTACTTC. The chain recombines TRBV10-3 with TRBJ2-7; D might be TRBD2 (5 bases). Per germline, CDR1 ENHRY and CDR2 SYGVKD. V shed 5 bases and J shed 3 bases, with 14 bases lying between them. The CDR3 totals 14 residues.

The chain couples TRBV2 to TRBJ2-3; D call uncertain. The CDR3 totals 11 residues. V dropped 4 bases and J dropped 6 bases, with 5 bases sitting between them. Germline lookup yields CDR1 SNHLY and CDR2 FYNNEI. Written as DNA, the CDR3 is TGTGCCAGCAGTGTGTGGGATACGCAGTATTTT. As protein: CASSVWDTQYF.

The rearrangement uses TRBV5-1 and TRBJ2-7, with D perhaps matching TRBD1 or TRBD2 (5 bases each). Germline V CDR1 and CDR2: SGHRS, YFSETQ. The ends were cut back, 4 bases at V and 6 bases at J, with 17 bases in the middle. This CDR3 is 14 amino acids long. The chain's CDR3 is CASSPLQGPTEQYF. The CDR3 DNA reads TGCGCCAGCAGCCCACTCCAGGGACCGACCGAGCAGTACTTC.

This clone was counted once. V is TRBV15 and J is TRBJ2-1; TRBD1 aligns across 12 bases. The CDR3 is made up of 17 amino acids. Losses at the gene ends were 1 base for V and 8 bases for J; bases not matched to a gene: 9. Germline CDR1 is LNHNV and CDR2 is YYDKDF (reference sequence). CDR3 residues: CATSRVRDRGPWDEQFF. CDR3 coding DNA: TGTGCCACCAGCAGAGTCAGGGACAGGGGGCCGTGGGATGAGCAGTTCTTC.

V gene TRBV21-1 combines with J gene TRBJ2-3; the table names TRBD1, a call not compared with the DNA. TRBV21-1 is given as a pseudogene. This CDR3 is 14 amino acids long. This chain's CDR3 is CASSVVQDTDTQYF. CDR3 nucleotides: TGTGCCAGCTCAGTGGTGCAGGACACAGATACGCAGTATTTT.

This rearrangement joins TRBV5-4 to TRBJ2-7; a weak D match, TRBD2 (5 bases). This CDR3 has 14 residues. Deletions cut 4 bases from V and 1 base from J, with 12 bases between. Germline lookup yields CDR1 SGHNT and CDR2 YYREEE (reference sequence). In nucleotides, the CDR3 is TGTGCCAGCAGCCCAGATAGCGCGTCCTACGAGCAGTACTTC. Translating it yields CASSPDSASYEQYF.

The genes are TRBV6-5 and TRBJ2-2; D not certain. Trimming left V 0 bases short and J 6 bases short, with 8 bases between. CDR1 and CDR2 from the germline V gene are MNHEY and SVGAGI. The CDR3 extends over 14 amino acids. CDR3 sequence reads: CASSYSRRAGELFF. The CDR3 DNA reads as TGTGCCAGCAGTTACTCGAGGAGAGCCGGGGAGCTGTTTTTT.

The chain links TRBV29-1 to TRBJ2-5; D is perhaps TRBD1 (6 bases). There are 13 residues in the CDR3. Per the germline V gene, CDR1 is SQVTM and CDR2 is ANQGSEA. Deletions cut 0 bases from V and 5 bases from J, with 10 bases between. CDR3 bases: TGCAGCGTTGAAGATGGACAGTTTGAGACCCAGTACTTC. Translated: CSVEDGQFETQYF.

This chain uses TRBV2 with TRBJ2-1, with 7 bases fitting TRBD1. Trimming took 5 bases from V and 5 from J; bases not matched to a gene: 6. The germline gives CDR1 SNHLY, CDR2 FYNNEI. The CDR3 extends over 14 amino acids. The CDR3 DNA reads as TGTGCCAGCAGTCGACGACAGGGAGACAATGAGCAGTTCTTC. Amino acids: CASSRRQGDNEQFF.

As to this clone: Other DNA sequences from this sample encode an identical CDR3 as well. This chain joins TRBV19 and TRBJ2-6; D uncertain. CDR1 is LNHDA, CDR2 SQIVND, per germline (reference sequence). V was cut by 3 bases and J by 0 bases, with 3 bases left in between. The CDR3 contains 14 residues. The CDR3 protein is CASSIGSGANVLTF. For the CDR3, the DNA is TGTGCCAGTAGTATCGGCTCTGGGGCCAACGTCCTGACTTTC.

V gene TRBV7-3 combines with J gene TRBJ2-1; TRBD1 matches at 7 bases. CDR1 SGHTA and CDR2 FQGTGA come from the germline V gene. CDR3 length: 13 amino acids. J lost 8 bases, V lost 5 bases, and 6 bases had no gene match. CDR3 residues: CASSLRQGYEQFF. The CDR3 DNA is TGTGCCAGCAGCCTGAGACAGGGCTATGAGCAGTTCTTC.

In the case of this clone: This sample includes further DNA sequences coding for the same CDR3. The chain uses TRBV19 and TRBJ2-5; D call uncertain. This CDR3 is 11 amino acids long. The V end lost 3 bases, the J end lost 5 bases, and 4 bases lay between the germline ends. CDR1 is LNHDA and CDR2 is SQIVND in the germline V gene (reference sequence). The CDR3 loop is CASSIRETQYF. The CDR3 DNA reads as TGTGCCAGTAGTATTAGGGAGACCCAGTACTTC.

The genes are TRBV27 and TRBJ2-6, with a weak D call TRBD2 (5 bases). V lost 5 bases and J lost 2, with 10 bases in between. The length of the CDR3 is 15 residues. Per germline, CDR1 MNHEY and CDR2 SMNVEV (reference sequence). CDR3 region: CASSVRGTGANVLTF. The CDR3 DNA sequence: TGTGCCAGCAGTGTCCGGGGAACTGGGGCCAACGTCCTGACTTTC.

This chain links TRBV5-8 with TRBJ2-3; the match to TRBD2 covers 7 bases. Germline V gene sequence: CDR1 SGHTS, CDR2 YDEGEE. The ends lost 1 base at V and 1 base at J; junction bases unmatched: 3. The CDR3 spans 15 residues. The CDR3 DNA reads as TGTGCCAGCAGCTTGTGGCTAGCGGGCACAGATACGCAGTATTTT. Its protein product is CASSLWLAGTDTQYF.

J is TRBJ2-7 and V is TRBV5-5; D gene ambiguous. Germline CDR1 is SGHKS and CDR2 is YYEKEE (reference sequence). Trimming removed 7 bases from V and 0 bases from J, with 11 bases in between. The CDR3 sequence is 13 residues long. Here the CDR3 DNA reads TGTGCCAGCCGCCAGCCGAGCTCCTACGAGCAGTACTTC. Encoded protein: CASRQPSSYEQYF.

The chain recombines TRBV5-1 with TRBJ2-1; 11 bases match TRBD2. V shed 4 bases, J shed 7 bases, and the junction held 7 bases outside the gene matches. CDR3 length equals 15 residues. The germline V gene encodes CDR1 SGHRS and CDR2 YFSETQ. The CDR3: CASSVSGRAINEQFF. CDR3 DNA sequence: TGCGCCAGCAGCGTTAGCGGGAGGGCCATAAATGAGCAGTTCTTC.

The chain couples TRBV6-1 to TRBJ2-2; D call uncertain. V shed 4 bases and J shed 6 bases, with 9 bases lying between them. The V gene's germline CDR1 is MNHNS and CDR2 SASEGT. The CDR3 sequence is 13 residues long. CDR3 protein: CASSATYPGELFF. For the CDR3, the DNA is TGTGCCAGCAGTGCTACTTATCCCGGGGAGCTGTTTTTT.

The chain is built from TRBV6-1 and TRBJ1-2; 10 positions match TRBD1. Germline V gene sequence: CDR1 MNHNS, CDR2 SASEGT. The length of the CDR3 is 14 residues. V lost 10 bases to trimming and J lost 8 bases; unmatched junction nucleotides: 13. The CDR3 loop reads CATLPGQGIGGYTF. The CDR3 bases are TGTGCCACCCTCCCGGGACAGGGGATAGGAGGCTACACCTTC.

This rearrangement joins TRBV7-9 to TRBJ2-7; 7 nucleotides line up with TRBD2. The CDR3 sequence is 16 residues long. Germline V gives CDR1 SEHNR, CDR2 FQNEAQ (reference sequence). Unmatched junction bases numbered 10, after V lost 1 base and J lost 4 bases. CDR3 coding DNA: TGTGCCAGCAGCTTAGGTCTGGGCCTAGCGGATTACGAGCAGTACTTC. Residues: CASSLGLGLADYEQYF.